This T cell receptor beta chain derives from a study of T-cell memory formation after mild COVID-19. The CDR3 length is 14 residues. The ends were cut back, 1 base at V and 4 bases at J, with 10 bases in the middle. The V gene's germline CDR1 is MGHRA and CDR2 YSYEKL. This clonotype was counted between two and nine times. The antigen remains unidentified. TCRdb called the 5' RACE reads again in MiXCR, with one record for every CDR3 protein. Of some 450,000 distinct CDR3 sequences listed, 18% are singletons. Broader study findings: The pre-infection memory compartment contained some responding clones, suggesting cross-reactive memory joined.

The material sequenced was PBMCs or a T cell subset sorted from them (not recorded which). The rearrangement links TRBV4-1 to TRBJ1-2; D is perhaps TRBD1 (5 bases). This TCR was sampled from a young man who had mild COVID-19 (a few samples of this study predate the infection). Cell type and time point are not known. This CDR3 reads CASSQGRQLYGYTF. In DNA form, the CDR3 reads TGCGCCAGCAGCCAAGGACGACAGCTCTATGGCTACACCTTC.